This note documents a single T cell receptor beta chain sequence. Antigen unknown. Here immunoSEQ multiplex PCR was the method, and the copy in TCRdb shows in-frame clones only, minus some. The profile shows tens of thousands of clones, roughly nine tenths of them singletons. The sample comes from a study of T cell responses to AZD1222 COVID-19 vaccine. Whole-study context: Analyses pooled second doses at about 4 or about 12 weeks.

Germline CDR1 reads MNHNS; CDR2 reads SASEGT. The CDR3 runs to 17 residues. Unmatched junction bases numbered 4, after V lost 0 bases and J lost 0 bases. The study, taken as a whole, reports: Repertoire sampling occurred only after the peak T cell response.

The starting material was peripheral blood, obtained on day 0 of AZD1222 vaccination. The TCR comes from an adult in good health. This chain links TRBV6-1 with TRBJ2-2; 7 bases fit TRBD2. The CDR3 region is CASSEAHLAANTGELFF. The CDR3, as DNA: TGTGCCAGCAGTGAAGCGCACCTAGCGGCGAACACCGGGGAGCTGTTTTTT.